This TCR beta chain was profiled in a study of T cell repertoires in cytomegalovirus infection. Study summary: Signatures in public TCR beta sequences pointed to both CMV infection and matching HLA type.

One entry per CDR3 protein, called by TCRdb with MiXCR from the reads. This sample yields some 130,000 distinct CDR3 sequences, of which roughly 9% are seen a single time; about 9.5% belongs to the top ten. As regards this clonotype: Its antigen is unidentified.

Trimming cost V 5 bases and J 0 bases; bases outside gene matches: 16. The germline V gene encodes CDR1 SEHNR and CDR2 FQNEAQ (reference sequence). The CDR3 is made up of 19 amino acids. General study findings and limits: HLA-C-restricted, CMV-specific TCR beta clonotypes were dominant ex vivo. Cumulative public TCR beta family frequency identified carriers of CMV plus the relevant HLA.

The chain couples TRBV7-9 to TRBJ2-5; 9 bases are a match to TRBD1. Sample: PBMCs. The sequence derives from a human donor in good health (CMV status not recorded). Some clones in this sample may be carry-over from other donors' samples. The CDR3 loop reads CASSPAGQGTREYQETQYF. Here the CDR3 DNA reads TGTGCCAGCAGCCCTGCGGGACAGGGAACGAGAGAATACCAAGAGACCCAGTACTTC.